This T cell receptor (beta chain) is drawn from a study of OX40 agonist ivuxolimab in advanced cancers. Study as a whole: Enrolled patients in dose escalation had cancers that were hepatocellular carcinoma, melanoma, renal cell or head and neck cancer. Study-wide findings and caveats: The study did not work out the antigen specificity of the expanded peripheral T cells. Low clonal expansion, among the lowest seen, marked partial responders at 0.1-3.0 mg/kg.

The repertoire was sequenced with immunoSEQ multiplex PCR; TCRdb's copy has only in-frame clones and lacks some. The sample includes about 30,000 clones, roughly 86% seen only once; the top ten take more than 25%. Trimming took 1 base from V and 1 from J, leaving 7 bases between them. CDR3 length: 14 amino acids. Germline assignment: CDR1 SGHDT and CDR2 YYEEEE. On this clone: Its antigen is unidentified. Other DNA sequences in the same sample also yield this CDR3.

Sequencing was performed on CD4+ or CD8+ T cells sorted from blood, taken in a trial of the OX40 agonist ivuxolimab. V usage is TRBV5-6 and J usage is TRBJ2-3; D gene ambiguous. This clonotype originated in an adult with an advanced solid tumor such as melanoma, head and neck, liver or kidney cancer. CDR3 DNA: TGTGCCAGCAGCTTGAACCCGCGCACAGATACGCAGTATTTT. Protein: CASSLNPRTDTQYF.